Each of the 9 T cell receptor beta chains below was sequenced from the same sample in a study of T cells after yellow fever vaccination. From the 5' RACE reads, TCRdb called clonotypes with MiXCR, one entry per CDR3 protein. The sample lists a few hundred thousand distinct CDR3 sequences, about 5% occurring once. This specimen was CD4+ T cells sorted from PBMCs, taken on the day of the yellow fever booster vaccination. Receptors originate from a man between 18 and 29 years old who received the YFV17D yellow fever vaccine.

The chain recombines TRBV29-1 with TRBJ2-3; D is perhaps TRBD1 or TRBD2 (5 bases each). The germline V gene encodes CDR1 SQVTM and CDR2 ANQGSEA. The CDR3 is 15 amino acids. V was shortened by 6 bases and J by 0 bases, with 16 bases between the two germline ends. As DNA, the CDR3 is TGCAGCGTAGCCAAGGGGACGTCTAGCACAGATACGCAGTATTTT. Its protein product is CSVAKGTSSTDTQYF.

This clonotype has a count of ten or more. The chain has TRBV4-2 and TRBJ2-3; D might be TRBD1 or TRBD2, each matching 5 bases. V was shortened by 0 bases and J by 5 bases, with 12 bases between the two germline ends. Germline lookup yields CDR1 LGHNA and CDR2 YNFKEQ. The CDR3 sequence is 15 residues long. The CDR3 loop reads CASSQDQGERDTQYF. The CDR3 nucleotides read TGTGCCAGCAGCCAAGATCAAGGGGAGAGAGATACGCAGTATTTT.

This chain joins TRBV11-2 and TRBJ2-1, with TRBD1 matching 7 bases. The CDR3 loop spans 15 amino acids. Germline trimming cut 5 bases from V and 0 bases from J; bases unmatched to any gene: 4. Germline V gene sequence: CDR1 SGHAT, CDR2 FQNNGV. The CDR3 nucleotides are TGTGCCAGCAGCCCCGGGACAGTCTCCTACAATGAGCAGTTCTTC. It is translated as CASSPGTVSYNEQFF.

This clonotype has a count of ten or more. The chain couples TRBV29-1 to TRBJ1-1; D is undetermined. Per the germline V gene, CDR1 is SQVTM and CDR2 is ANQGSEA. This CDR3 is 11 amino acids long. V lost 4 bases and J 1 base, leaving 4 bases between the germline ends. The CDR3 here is CSVVRNTEAFF. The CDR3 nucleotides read TGCAGCGTTGTTAGGAACACTGAAGCTTTCTTT.

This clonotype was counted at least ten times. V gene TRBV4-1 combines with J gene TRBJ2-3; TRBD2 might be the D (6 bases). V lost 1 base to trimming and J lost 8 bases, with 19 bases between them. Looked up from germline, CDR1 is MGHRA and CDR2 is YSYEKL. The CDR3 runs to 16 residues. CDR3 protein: CASSQGGGARRGTQYF. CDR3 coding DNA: TGCGCCAGCAGCCAAGGTGGCGGGGCTCGACGTGGTACGCAGTATTTT.

CDR3 residues: CASSPWSQAEAFF. As DNA, the CDR3 is TGTGCCAGCAGCCCCTGGTCGCAGGCTGAAGCTTTCTTT. The J gene is TRBJ1-1, the V gene TRBV11-2; no clear D. The CDR3 spans 13 residues. Germline V gives CDR1 SGHAT, CDR2 FQNNGV. The V gene lost 5 bases and the J gene lost 6 bases, with 13 bases spanning the gap.

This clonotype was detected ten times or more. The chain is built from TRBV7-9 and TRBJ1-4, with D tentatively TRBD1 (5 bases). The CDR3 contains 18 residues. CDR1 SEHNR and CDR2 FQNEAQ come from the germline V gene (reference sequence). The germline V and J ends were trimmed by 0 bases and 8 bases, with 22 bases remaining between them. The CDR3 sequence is CASSLASIRQLTKEKLFF. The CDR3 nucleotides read TGTGCCAGCAGCTTAGCGTCGATTAGACAGCTGACGAAGGAAAAACTGTTTTTT.

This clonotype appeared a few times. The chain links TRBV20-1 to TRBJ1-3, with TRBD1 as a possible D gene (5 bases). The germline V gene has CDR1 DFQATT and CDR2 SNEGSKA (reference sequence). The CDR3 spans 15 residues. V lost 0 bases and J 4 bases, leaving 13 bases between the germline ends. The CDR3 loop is CSARDGRETGNTIYF. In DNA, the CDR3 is TGCAGTGCTAGAGACGGCAGGGAGACCGGAAACACCATATATTTT.

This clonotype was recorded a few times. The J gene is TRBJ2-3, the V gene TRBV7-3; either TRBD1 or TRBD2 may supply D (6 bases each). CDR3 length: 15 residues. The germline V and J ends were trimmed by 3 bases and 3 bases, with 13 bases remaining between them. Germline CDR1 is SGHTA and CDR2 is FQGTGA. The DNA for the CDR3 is TGTGCCAGCAGCTTCGGTGGGGGGCGGACAGATACGCAGTATTTT. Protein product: CASSFGGGRTDTQYF.